The source of this T cell receptor (beta chain) is a study of cytomegalovirus exposure and HLA in healthy donors. Study-wide findings and caveats: The dataset shows that most TCR sequences were rare, while some public TCRs occurred in many donors.

Comment on this clone: No antigen is known for it.

Use of 60 Vbeta and 13 Jbeta primers characterized the PCR. The assay was immunoSEQ multiplex PCR, and TCRdb's table has in-frame clones only and misses some. The sample comprises some 110,000 clones, less than 80% of which are singletons, and about 2% rests with the top ten. Trimming took off 3 bases at V and 0 bases at J, with 12 bases between the two ends. The CDR3 contains 16 residues. CDR1 is SGHNT and CDR2 is YYREEE in the germline V gene (reference sequence). The J gene is TRBJ2-2, the V gene TRBV5-4; maybe TRBD2 (7 bases). This clonotype was sampled from a man over 45 in good health and CMV-seronegative. The sample taken for sequencing was PBMCs. CDR3 in amino acids: CASSWGGGPNTGELFF. CDR3 DNA sequence: TGTGCCAGCAGCTGGGGCGGGGGCCCGAACACCGGGGAGCTGTTTTTT.